The 25 T cell receptor beta chains listed next were all sequenced from one sample in a study of regulatory T cells in long-lasting Graves disease. Construction of the TCR beta libraries employed iRepertoire HTBI primers in conjunction with Arm-PCR of CDR3 regions. From the multiplex PCR reads, TCRdb called clonotypes with MiXCR, one entry per CDR3 protein. The sample carries under 450,000 distinct CDR3 sequences, around 22% recorded once. Time point here: persistent/refractory GD, antithyroid drugs over 5 years with positive TRAb. Following extraction of RNA from PBMCs, that RNA was used to make the TCR library. Here the sequenced sample was peripheral blood mononuclear cells (PBMCs), taken when the disease was refractory, from a patient treated with antithyroid drugs. The receptors were sampled from a female donor with Graves disease.

This clonotype was observed a handful of times. CDR3 in amino acids: CATSDSDTGGYTF. CDR3 nucleotides: TGTGCCACCAGTGATTCGGACACTGGTGGCTACACCTTC. This chain joins TRBV24-1 and TRBJ1-2; the D gene is possibly TRBD1 (5 bases). This CDR3 contains 13 residues. V was clipped by 2 bases and J by 7 bases, with 10 bases between them. Germline V gives CDR1 KGHDR, CDR2 SFDVKD.

This clonotype was seen many times. V and J are TRBV28 and TRBJ1-6; a weak D match, TRBD1 (6 bases). The germline V and J ends were trimmed by 1 base and 7 bases, with 17 bases remaining between them. This CDR3 is built from 17 residues. Germline V CDR1 and CDR2: MDHEN, SYDVKM. The CDR3 loop reads CASSLSVPGTPNSPLHF. CDR3 coding DNA: TGTGCCAGCAGTTTATCAGTCCCCGGGACACCCAATTCACCCCTCCACTTT.

This clonotype was detected many times. The CDR3 region is CASSLWLAGTGELFF. For the CDR3, the DNA is TGTGCCAGCAGCTTATGGCTAGCGGGAACCGGGGAGCTGTTTTTT. This chain connects TRBV7-2 to TRBJ2-2; TRBD2 agrees at 9 bases. Trimming at V came to 2 bases and at J to 5 bases, leaving 3 bases not matched to a gene. CDR1 is SGHTA and CDR2 is FQGNSA in the germline V gene. There are 15 residues in the CDR3.

This clonotype was detected a few times. The genes are TRBV20-1 and TRBJ1-2, with D possibly matching TRBD1 (6 bases). The germline gives CDR1 DFQATT, CDR2 SNEGSKA (reference sequence). The CDR3 has 15 amino acids. Trimming took off 0 bases at V and 1 base at J, with 12 bases between the two ends. The CDR3 DNA sequence: TGCAGTGCTAGAGACGCGGGACATAATAACTATGGCTACACCTTC. This encodes CSARDAGHNNYGYTF.

This clonotype appeared a few times. The chain links TRBV20-1 to TRBJ1-1, with D possibly being TRBD1 (5 bases). The germline gives CDR1 DFQATT, CDR2 SNEGSKA (reference sequence). CDR3 length: 14 residues. Trimming cost V 0 bases and J 4 bases, with 12 bases left between them. CDR3 nucleotides: TGCAGTGCTAGAGATCAGGGTTGGACCACTGAAGCTTTCTTT. The encoded protein is CSARDQGWTTEAFF.

This clonotype has a count of ten or more. The chain uses TRBV3-1 and TRBJ1-2; D possibly corresponds to TRBD1 (5 bases). Trimming took 0 bases from V and 6 from J, leaving 11 bases between them. The CDR3 consists of 14 residues. The germline CDR1 and CDR2 sequences are LGHDT and YNNKEL (reference sequence). The CDR3 here is CASSQDMVTDGYTF. The CDR3 region has the DNA TGTGCCAGCAGCCAAGATATGGTGACAGATGGCTACACCTTC.

Of note for this clonotype: This may be a read error: a much more frequent sequence differs by one nucleotide. The chain is built from TRBV6-2 or TRBV6-3 and TRBJ1-4, with D tentatively TRBD1 (5 bases). Trimming shortened V by 8 bases and J by 3 bases, and 13 bases separated the two germline ends. CDR1 is MNHEY, CDR2 SVGEGT, per germline. This CDR3 spans 14 amino acids. The CDR3 loop is CASGAGTSNEKLFF. The CDR3 nucleotides read TGTGCCAGCGGTGCAGGGACCTCTAATGAAAAACTGTTTTTT.

The CDR3 loop is CATGGGDTEAFF. CDR3 DNA: TGTGCCACCGGTGGGGGGGACACTGAAGCTTTCTTT. The gene calls are TRBV15 and TRBJ1-1; TRBD1 might be the D (5 bases). The CDR3 is 12 amino acids. V lost 8 bases to trimming and J lost 3 bases, with 10 bases between them. Per germline, CDR1 LNHNV and CDR2 YYDKDF (reference sequence).

This rearrangement joins TRBV20-1 to TRBJ2-7; the match to TRBD2 covers 14 bases. Trimming took 2 bases from V and 3 from J; bases not matched to a gene: 18. The CDR3 covers 20 residues. The germline gives CDR1 DFQATT, CDR2 SNEGSKA (reference sequence). CDR3 loop: CSARPAPSGLAGVGVYEQYF. The DNA for the CDR3 is TGCAGTGCTAGACCCGCTCCGTCGGGACTAGCGGGAGTAGGGGTCTACGAGCAGTACTTC.

This clonotype has ten or more counts. V and J are TRBV28 and TRBJ1-1, with D possibly TRBD1 on 6 matching bases. The V end lost 2 bases, the J end lost 3 bases, and 25 bases lay between the germline ends. The CDR3 totals 19 residues. Germline CDR1 MDHEN, CDR2 SYDVKM. This chain's CDR3 is CASSLLPWGARGRDTEAFF. The CDR3 region has the DNA TGTGCCAGCAGTTTACTTCCTTGGGGGGCTCGAGGTCGGGACACTGAAGCTTTCTTT.

This clonotype was seen a handful of times. V is TRBV20-1 and J is TRBJ2-4, with D unresolved. The CDR3 sequence is 15 residues long. The V gene's germline CDR1 is DFQATT and CDR2 SNEGSKA (reference sequence). V was trimmed by 5 bases and J by 3 bases, leaving 17 bases between them. CDR3 sequence reads: CSAARQLLGKNIQYF. DNA of the CDR3: TGCAGTGCTGCCCGACAACTTTTAGGCAAAAACATTCAGTACTTC.

V gene TRBV5-5 combines with J gene TRBJ2-6; the D gene is possibly TRBD1 (6 bases). Germline-derived CDR1 and CDR2 are SGHKS and YYEKEE (reference sequence). V lost 1 base and J lost 1, with 18 bases in between. The CDR3 runs 19 residues. CDR3 sequence reads: CASSLLPGHLTSGANVLTF. CDR3 DNA: TGTGCCAGCAGCTTGCTGCCGGGACACCTAACGTCTGGGGCCAACGTCCTGACTTTC.

At least ten counts were recorded for this clonotype. This chain links TRBV11-3 with TRBJ2-5; D ambiguous. In germline, CDR1 is SGHNT, CDR2 YENEEA. This CDR3 spans 15 amino acids. V lost 0 bases, J lost 3 bases, and 11 bases lay in between. DNA for the CDR3: TGTGCCAGCAGCTTAGAGTTCAGATTCAAAGAGACCCAGTACTTC. Translation gives CASSLEFRFKETQYF.

This clonotype was seen a few times. The V call is TRBV30, the J call TRBJ1-1; maybe TRBD1 (5 bases). The CDR3 totals 16 residues. Trimming pared 0 bases from V and 4 bases from J, leaving 18 bases between. Germline loops: CDR1 GTSNPN, CDR2 SVGIG (reference sequence). This CDR3 reads CAWSVQRGALFTEAFF. In nucleotides, the CDR3 is TGTGCCTGGAGTGTACAGAGGGGTGCCCTTTTCACTGAAGCTTTCTTT.

This chain joins TRBV5-6 and TRBJ2-2; D is perhaps TRBD1 or TRBD2 (5 bases each). The CDR3 extends over 19 amino acids. V was pared by 1 base and J by 0 bases, with 19 bases between. Germline V gene sequence: CDR1 SGHDT, CDR2 YYEEEE. CDR3: CASSLYLDSRDSNTGELFF. As DNA, the CDR3 is TGTGCCAGCAGCTTGTATCTTGACAGTCGGGATTCGAACACCGGGGAGCTGTTTTTT.

This rearrangement joins TRBV7-9 to TRBJ2-7; TRBD1 matches 12 bases. Germline V CDR1 and CDR2: SEHNR, FQNEAQ (reference sequence). CDR3 length: 16 amino acids. The V segment lost 2 bases and the J segment 4 bases; nucleotides outside the gene matches: 6. The CDR3 sequence: CASSLSPGQGAYEQYF. The CDR3 nucleotides are TGTGCCAGCAGCTTAAGCCCGGGACAGGGGGCTTACGAGCAGTACTTC.

The sample holds a few counts of this clonotype. This chain links TRBV13 with TRBJ2-7, with 12 bases lining up with TRBD2. With 5 bases clipped from V and 6 bases from J, the junction kept 5 bases outside the gene matches. The CDR3 extends over 14 amino acids. Germline CDR1 reads PRHDT; CDR2 reads FYEKMQ (reference sequence). The CDR3 reads CASSPGTSGSEQYF. In DNA form, the CDR3 reads TGTGCCAGCAGCCCCGGGACTAGCGGGTCCGAGCAGTACTTC.

Of note for this clonotype: Since a much larger clone is just one base distant, this may be a read error. This rearrangement joins TRBV12-3 or TRBV12-4 to TRBJ1-5; D call uncertain. There are 11 residues in the CDR3. The V gene lost 6 bases and the J gene lost 11 bases, with 11 bases spanning the gap. The CDR3 region has the DNA TGTGCCAGCAGATGGCGTCTAGCCCAGCATTTT. It translates to CASRWRLAQHF.

This clonotype was recorded many times. CDR3 in amino acids: CASRDGGSPLHF. CDR3 nucleotide sequence: TGTGCCAGCAGGGACGGGGGGTCACCCCTCCACTTT. V gene TRBV6-1 combines with J gene TRBJ1-6; D may be TRBD1 (5 bases). The CDR3 is 12 amino acids. Germline V gene lookup returns CDR1 MNHNS and CDR2 SASEGT. V was cut by 6 bases and J by 10 bases, with 10 bases left in between.

This sequence joins TRBV5-1 and TRBJ2-5, with TRBD1 matching over 10 bases. CDR3 length equals 16 residues. The germline gives CDR1 SGHRS, CDR2 YFSETQ. V gave up 2 bases and J gave up 2 bases; unmatched junction bases: 6. DNA of the CDR3: TGCGCCAGCAGCTTCAACCTGGGACAGGGGCAAGAGACCCAGTACTTC. It encodes CASSFNLGQGQETQYF.

This clonotype was counted at least ten times. The chain is built from TRBV28 and TRBJ1-4; maybe TRBD1 (6 bases). Trimming stripped 6 bases from V and 4 bases from J, with 15 bases between. Germline V gives CDR1 MDHEN, CDR2 SYDVKM. CDR3 length: 15 residues. CDR3 nucleotide sequence: TGTGCCAGCAGCCCCCGCAGCAGGGGTAATGAAAAACTGTTTTTT. Protein product: CASSPRSRGNEKLFF.

This clonotype was found a few times. This chain uses TRBV9 with TRBJ1-1; D may be TRBD1 (6 bases). Trimming stripped 4 bases from V and 0 bases from J, with 13 bases between. Germline V gene lookup returns CDR1 SGDLS and CDR2 YYNGEE. CDR3 length equals 15 residues. The CDR3 sequence: CASSPQGGLNTEAFF. In nucleotides, the CDR3 is TGTGCCAGCAGCCCCCAAGGGGGGCTGAACACTGAAGCTTTCTTT.

This clonotype qualifies as medium-sized (0.01 to 0.1%). The CDR3 DNA is TGCGCCAGCAGCCCGGAACAGGGGGCGCGGAGCAATGAGCAGTTCTTC. It encodes CASSPEQGARSNEQFF. V gene TRBV5-1 combines with J gene TRBJ2-1, with 9 bases matching TRBD1. CDR1 is SGHRS, CDR2 YFSETQ, per germline. The CDR3 consists of 16 residues. Trimming removed 4 bases from V and 6 bases from J; junction bases left unmatched: 11.

This clonotype was detected only a few times. The chain recombines TRBV20-1 with TRBJ2-1; D is possibly TRBD2 (6 bases). Trimming stripped 6 bases from V and 7 bases from J, with 22 bases between. Germline V gene lookup returns CDR1 DFQATT and CDR2 SNEGSKA (reference sequence). CDR3 length: 15 residues. In DNA, the CDR3 is TGCAGTGCGACAATGTATGGGGGGTTAGCGAATGAGCAGTTCTTC. Protein product: CSATMYGGLANEQFF.

The J gene is TRBJ2-3, the V gene TRBV28, with D maybe TRBD2 (7 bases). The CDR3 length is 17 residues. Per the germline V gene, CDR1 is MDHEN and CDR2 is SYDVKM. Trimming stripped 5 bases from V and 5 bases from J, with 23 bases between. The CDR3 DNA follows: TGTGCCAGCAGTCTTATGCTATACGGGGGGCGCAGAGATACGCAGTATTTT. Translating it yields CASSLMLYGGRRDTQYF. The entire variable domain, with the rest obtained from reference TRBV28 and TRBJ2-3, is as follows: DVKVTQSSRYLVKRTGEKVFLECVQDMDHENMFWYRQDPGLGLRLIYFSYDVKMKEKGDIPEGYSVSREKKERFSLILESASTNQTSMYLCASSLMLYGGRRDTQYFGPGTRLTVL.